The clone carrying this T cell receptor beta chain was seen a few times. The antigen is not known. Within the sample, other DNA sequences also encode this same CDR3. Between the trimmed V and J ends, which lost 4 bases and 1 base, there was a span of 7 bases. CDR1 is SGHTA, CDR2 FQGNSA, per germline. The CDR3 spans 13 residues. This record comes from a study of beta chain features in type 1 diabetes. Of the isolated RNA, all was reverse transcribed, and so the sequenced material was expressed TCRB transcripts. The data were produced by immunoSEQ multiplex PCR, yet TCRdb's version contains in-frame clones alone and is incomplete. The profile covers some 290,000 clones, with over 11% appearing a single time and roughly 0.018% taken by the ten largest. Each of the sorted populations had a purity greater than 98%. General study points: Moderate yet significant TCRB CDR3 shortening was seen in Type 1 diabetes patients in all four CD4+ subsets. Diminished insertions and augmented deletions at VDJ junctions characterized type 1 diabetes patients.

This TCR derives from a man in his thirties or forties with type 1 diabetes. This chain uses TRBV7-2 with TRBJ1-1; tentative D call: TRBD1 (5 bases). Material: naive CD4+ T cells from blood. The CDR3 bases are TGTGCCAGCAGCTCAGACAGGAACACTGAAGCTTTCTTT. Protein product: CASSSDRNTEAFF.